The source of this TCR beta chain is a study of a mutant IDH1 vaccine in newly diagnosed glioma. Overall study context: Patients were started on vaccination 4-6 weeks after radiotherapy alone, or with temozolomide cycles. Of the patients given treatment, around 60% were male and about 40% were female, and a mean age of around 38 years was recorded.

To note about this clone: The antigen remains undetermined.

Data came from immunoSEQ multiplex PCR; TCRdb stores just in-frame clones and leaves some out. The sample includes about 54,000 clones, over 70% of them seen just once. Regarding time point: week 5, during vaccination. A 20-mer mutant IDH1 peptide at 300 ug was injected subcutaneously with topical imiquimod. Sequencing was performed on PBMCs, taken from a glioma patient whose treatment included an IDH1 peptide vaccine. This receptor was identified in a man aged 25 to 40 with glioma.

The CDR3 DNA reads as TGTGCCAGCAGCCAAGAATTAACTAGCGGGGGGCTGGAGACCCAGTACTTC. Protein sequence: CASSQELTSGGLETQYF. The chain joins TRBV5-4 to TRBJ2-5; 12 bases are shared with TRBD2. The CDR3 is made up of 17 amino acids. In germline, CDR1 is SGHNT, CDR2 YYREEE (reference sequence). With 4 bases clipped from V and 5 bases from J, the junction kept 12 bases outside the gene matches.